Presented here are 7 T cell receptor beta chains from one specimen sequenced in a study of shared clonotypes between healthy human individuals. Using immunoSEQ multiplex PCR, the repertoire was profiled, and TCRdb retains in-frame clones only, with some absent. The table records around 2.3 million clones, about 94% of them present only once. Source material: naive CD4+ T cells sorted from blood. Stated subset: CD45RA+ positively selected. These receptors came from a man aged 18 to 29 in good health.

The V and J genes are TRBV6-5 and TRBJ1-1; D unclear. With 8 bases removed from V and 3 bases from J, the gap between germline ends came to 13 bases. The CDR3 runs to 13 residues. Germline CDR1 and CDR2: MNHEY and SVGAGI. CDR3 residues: CASSRGGYTEAFF. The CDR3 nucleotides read TGTGCCAGCTCAAGAGGTGGTTACACTGAAGCTTTCTTT.

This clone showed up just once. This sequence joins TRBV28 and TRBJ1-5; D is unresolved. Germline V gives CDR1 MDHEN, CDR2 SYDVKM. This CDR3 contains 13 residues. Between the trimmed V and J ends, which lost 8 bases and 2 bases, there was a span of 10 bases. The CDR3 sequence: CASLPGGNQPQHF. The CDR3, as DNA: TGTGCCAGCCTCCCCGGGGGCAATCAGCCCCAGCATTTT.

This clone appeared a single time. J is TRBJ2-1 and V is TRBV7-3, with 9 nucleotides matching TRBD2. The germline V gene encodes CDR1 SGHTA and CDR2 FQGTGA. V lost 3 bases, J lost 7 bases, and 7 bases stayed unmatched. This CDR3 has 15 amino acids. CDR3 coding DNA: TGTGCCAGCAGCTTCTCCAGCGGGGGGATAAATGAGCAGTTCTTC. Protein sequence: CASSFSSGGINEQFF. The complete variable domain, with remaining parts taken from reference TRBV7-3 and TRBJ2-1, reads GAGVSQTPSNKVTEKGKYVELRCDPISGHTALYWYRQSLGQGPEFLIYFQGTGAADDSGLPNDRFFAVRPEGSVSTLKIQRTERGDSAVYLCASSFSSGGINEQFFGPGTRLTVL.

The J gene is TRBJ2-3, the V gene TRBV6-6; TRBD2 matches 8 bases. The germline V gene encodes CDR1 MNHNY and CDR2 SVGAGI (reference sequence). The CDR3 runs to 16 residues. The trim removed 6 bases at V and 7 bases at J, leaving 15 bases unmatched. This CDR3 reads CASRPREGDADYTQYF. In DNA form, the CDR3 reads TGTGCCAGCAGACCTCGGGAGGGAGATGCCGATTATACGCAGTATTTT.

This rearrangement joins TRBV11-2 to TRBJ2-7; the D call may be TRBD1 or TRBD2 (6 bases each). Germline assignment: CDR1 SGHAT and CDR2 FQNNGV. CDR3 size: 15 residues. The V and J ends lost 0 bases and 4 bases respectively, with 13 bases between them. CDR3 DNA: TGTGCCAGCAGCTTAGAGGGGGGACACTTTTACGAGCAGTACTTC. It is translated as CASSLEGGHFYEQYF.

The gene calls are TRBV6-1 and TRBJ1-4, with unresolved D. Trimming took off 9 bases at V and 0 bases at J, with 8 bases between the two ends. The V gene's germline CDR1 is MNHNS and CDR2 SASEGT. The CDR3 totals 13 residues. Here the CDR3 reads CASRTSTNEKLFF. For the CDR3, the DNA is TGTGCCAGTAGGACTTCAACTAATGAAAAACTGTTTTTT.

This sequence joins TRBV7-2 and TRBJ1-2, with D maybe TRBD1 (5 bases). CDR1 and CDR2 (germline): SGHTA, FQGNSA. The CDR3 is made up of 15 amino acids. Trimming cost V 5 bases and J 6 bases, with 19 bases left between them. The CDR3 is CASSPRTRAVHGYTF. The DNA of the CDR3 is TGTGCCAGCAGCCCACGGACAAGAGCCGTCCATGGCTACACCTTC.